One sample yielded the 9 T cell receptor beta chains listed below, sequenced in a study of OX40 agonist ivuxolimab in advanced cancers. The data were produced by immunoSEQ multiplex PCR, yet TCRdb's version contains in-frame clones alone and is incomplete. This table has 28,000 or so clones, more than 85% appearing once. The material sequenced was CD4+ or CD8+ T cells sorted from blood, taken in a trial of the OX40 agonist ivuxolimab. These receptors originate from an adult with an advanced solid tumor such as melanoma, head and neck, liver or kidney cancer.

The V and J genes are TRBV7-9 and TRBJ2-5; 10 bases are shared with TRBD2. The J call is doubtful: the DNA matches TRBJ2-7 better. Germline V gene data show CDR1 as SEHNR and CDR2 as FQNEAQ (reference sequence). The CDR3 loop spans 15 amino acids. In DNA form, the CDR3 reads TGTGCCAGCAGCTTAGCGTCTAGCGGGGGAGACGAGCAGTACTTC. Protein product: CASSLASSGGDEQYF.

The V call is TRBV28, the J call TRBJ1-5; 10 bases map to TRBD1. This CDR3 is 14 amino acids long. Per germline, CDR1 MDHEN and CDR2 SYDVKM. The ends lost 6 bases at V and 6 bases at J; junction bases unmatched: 5. CDR3: CASRPTGGRQPQHF. The CDR3 DNA is TGTGCCAGCAGACCGACAGGGGGCCGTCAGCCCCAGCATTTT.

J is TRBJ1-2 and V is TRBV7-9; tentatively, D is TRBD1 (5 bases). CDR3 length: 13 amino acids. Trimming took off 2 bases at V and 6 bases at J, with 10 bases between the two ends. CDR1 SEHNR and CDR2 FQNEAQ come from the germline V gene (reference sequence). The CDR3 spells CASSLRDGDGYTF. The CDR3 DNA sequence: TGTGCCAGCAGCTTAAGGGACGGGGATGGCTACACCTTC.

The sample holds one count of this clone. V and J are TRBV4-1 and TRBJ2-5; 15 bases match TRBD2. Per germline, CDR1 MGHRA and CDR2 YSYEKL. After removal of 4 bases from V and 3 bases from J, the junction contained 3 bases not matched to a gene. The length of the CDR3 is 16 residues. The CDR3 DNA reads as TGCGCCAGCAGCCGAGGGACTAGCGGGGGGAAAGAGACCCAGTACTTC. It encodes CASSRGTSGGKETQYF.

The V gene is TRBV11-1, the J gene TRBJ2-2; 8 bases are shared with TRBD2. The CDR3 is 16 residues long. CDR1 and CDR2 (germline): SGHAT, FQDESV (reference sequence). Unmatched junction bases numbered 7, after V lost 3 bases and J lost 4 bases. As DNA, the CDR3 is TGTGCCAGCAGCTTTGCAGCGGGGGAAAGCACCGGGGAGCTGTTTTTT. It translates to CASSFAAGESTGELFF.

By proportion, this clone is medium-sized. The chain carries TRBV6-6 and TRBJ1-5; no reliable D call. Per germline, CDR1 MNHNY and CDR2 SVGAGI (reference sequence). Trimming removed 6 bases from V and 1 base from J, with 13 bases in between. This CDR3 has 15 residues. The CDR3 sequence is CASRPEVGSNQPQHF. The CDR3 nucleotides read TGTGCCAGCAGACCGGAAGTGGGGAGCAATCAGCCCCAGCATTTT.

This chain uses TRBV13 with TRBJ1-3; D is uncertain. CDR3 length equals 13 residues. Per the germline V gene, CDR1 is PRHDT and CDR2 is FYEKMQ (reference sequence). Trimming removed 8 bases from V and 5 bases from J, with 13 bases in between. The CDR3 loop is CASSPKGRNTIYF. The CDR3 nucleotides read TGTGCCAGCTCCCCTAAGGGTAGAAACACCATATATTTT.

CDR3 bases: TGTGCCAGCAGCGAAAGAACCGGGACAGGGAGCGAGCAGTACTTC. Translated, it gives CASSERTGTGSEQYF. This chain links TRBV7-9 with TRBJ2-7; TRBD1 aligns across 9 bases. CDR1 and CDR2 from the germline V gene are SEHNR and FQNEAQ (reference sequence). Unmatched junction bases numbered 11, after V lost 5 bases and J lost 6 bases. This CDR3 has 15 amino acids. Looking up the rest from reference TRBV7-9 and TRBJ2-7 gives the full variable domain: DTGVSQNPRHKITKRGQNVTFRCDPISEHNRLYWYRQTLGQGPEFLTYFQNEAQLEKSRLLSDRFSAERPKGSFSTLEIQRTEQGDSAMYLCASSERTGTGSEQYFGPGTRLTVT.

The V call is TRBV13, the J call TRBJ2-7; 9 nucleotides align to TRBD2. The V and J ends lost 0 bases and 5 bases, in that order; junction bases with no gene match: 2. The germline V gene encodes CDR1 PRHDT and CDR2 FYEKMQ (reference sequence). This CDR3 region has 14 residues. The CDR3 DNA reads as TGTGCCAGCAGCTTAGGCAGACTAGCGGACGAGCAGTACTTC. It codes for CASSLGRLADEQYF.